Following are 20 T cell receptor beta chains from one sample sequenced in a study of human T cells and chemical hapten exposure. TCRdb re-derived calls from the RACE reads in MiXCR, one entry per CDR3 protein. The sample shows about 120,000 distinct CDR3 sequences, about 14% of them seen only once. This sample's time point: pre-sensitization, week 0. Treatment denoted: therapeutic diphenylcyclopropenone sensitization with weekly scalp DPC. Sequenced here: whole blood, sampled in connection with sensitization to the hapten diphenylcyclopropenone (DPC). The receptors derive from a woman aged 18-30 years with alopecia areata. Some clones in this sample may be carry-over from other donors' samples.

The V and J genes are TRBV5-1 and TRBJ2-2; D remains ambiguous. V dropped 4 bases and J dropped 3 bases, with 10 bases sitting between them. This CDR3 spans 14 amino acids. Looked up from germline, CDR1 is SGHRS and CDR2 is YFSETQ. Here the CDR3 DNA reads TGCGCCAGCAGCCTCCGGTTGGACACCGGGGAGCTGTTTTTT. Translated, it gives CASSLRLDTGELFF. Supplemented by reference TRBV5-1 and TRBJ2-2, the full variable domain reads KAGVTQTPRYLIKTRGQQVTLSCSPISGHRSVSWYQQTPGQGLQFLFEYFSETQRNKGNFPGRFSGRQFSNSRSEMNVSTLELGDSALYLCASSLRLDTGELFFGEGSRLTVL.

This clonotype was picked up a small number of times. The genes are TRBV7-2 and TRBJ1-5, with TRBD1 as a possible D gene (5 bases). The CDR3 totals 15 residues. V was cut by 1 base and J by 6 bases, with 13 bases left in between. CDR1 is SGHTA and CDR2 is FQGNSA in the germline V gene. CDR3 in DNA: TGTGCCAGCAGCTTAGGCGAGGGGAGGAGTCAGCCCCAGCATTTT. Its translation is CASSLGEGRSQPQHF.

There are a few counts of this clonotype. The chain combines TRBV18 with TRBJ2-1, with 9 nucleotides matching TRBD1. V lost 0 bases, J lost 4 bases, and 4 bases stayed unmatched. The CDR3 is made up of 16 amino acids. The germline gives CDR1 KGHSH, CDR2 LQKENI. The CDR3 spells CASSPPGTGTYNEQFF. In nucleotides, the CDR3 is TGTGCCAGCTCACCACCGGGGACAGGGACTTACAATGAGCAGTTCTTC.

This clonotype was seen ten or more times. V usage is TRBV29-1 and J usage is TRBJ2-3, with D uncertain. Germline-derived CDR1 and CDR2 are SQVTM and ANQGSEA. The CDR3 spans 14 residues. Trimming cost V 4 bases and J 4 bases, with 15 bases left between them. The CDR3 DNA reads as TGCAGCGTTGTGAGGCGCCTTAACCCAGATACGCAGTATTTT. Translating it yields CSVVRRLNPDTQYF.

The rearrangement uses TRBV3-1 and TRBJ2-3; 7 nucleotides match TRBD1. This CDR3 contains 16 residues. Per germline, CDR1 LGHDT and CDR2 YNNKEL (reference sequence). After removal of 1 base from V and 0 bases from J, the junction contained 4 bases not matched to a gene. The CDR3 spells CASSQVRDSSTDTQYF. The CDR3 nucleotides read TGTGCCAGCAGCCAAGTCCGGGACAGTAGCACAGATACGCAGTATTTT.

This clonotype appeared many times. CDR3 bases: TGTGCCAGCAGCGACCGGGACAGGCGGTCGGAGACCCAGTACTTC. Encoded protein: CASSDRDRRSETQYF. The chain employs TRBV11-2 and TRBJ2-5; TRBD1 matches at 8 bases. CDR1 and CDR2 (germline): SGHAT, FQNNGV. The V gene end was trimmed by 5 bases and the J gene end by 5 bases; junction bases not matched to a gene: 10. CDR3 length: 15 residues.

The J gene is TRBJ1-6, the V gene TRBV5-1; D remains ambiguous. Germline V lookup: CDR1 SGHRS, CDR2 YFSETQ. The CDR3 totals 12 residues. Between the trimmed V and J ends, which lost 5 bases and 5 bases, there was a span of 5 bases. CDR3 region: CASSTDNSPLHF. Here the CDR3 DNA reads TGCGCCAGCAGTACAGATAATTCACCCCTCCACTTT.

The chain combines TRBV5-1 with TRBJ2-7; D ambiguous. V was trimmed by 0 bases and J by 7 bases, leaving 8 bases between them. From germline, CDR1 is SGHRS and CDR2 YFSETQ. The CDR3 contains 12 residues. As DNA, the CDR3 is TGCGCCAGCAGCTTGGTTCCGAGGGAGCAGTACTTC. Its translation is CASSLVPREQYF. Complete variable domain (other parts from reference TRBV5-1 and TRBJ2-7): KAGVTQTPRYLIKTRGQQVTLSCSPISGHRSVSWYQQTPGQGLQFLFEYFSETQRNKGNFPGRFSGRQFSNSRSEMNVSTLELGDSALYLCASSLVPREQYFGPGTRLTVT.

This clonotype was counted once. The chain links TRBV5-6 to TRBJ2-3; D remains unclear. CDR3 length: 14 amino acids. The V end was cut by 0 bases, the J end by 2 bases, with 7 bases between. The germline gives CDR1 SGHDT, CDR2 YYEEEE. CDR3 in amino acids: CASSLETATDTQYF. DNA for the CDR3: TGTGCCAGCAGCTTGGAGACTGCCACAGATACGCAGTATTTT.

This clonotype was observed a few times. This chain joins TRBV7-2 and TRBJ1-2, with a possible D match to TRBD1 (5 bases). Per germline, CDR1 SGHTA and CDR2 FQGNSA. Trimming shortened V by 1 base and J by 5 bases, and 14 bases separated the two germline ends. The CDR3 loop spans 15 amino acids. As DNA, the CDR3 is TGTGCCAGCAGCTTAGGGGTCGAGACAGAGTATGGCTACACCTTC. Its translation is CASSLGVETEYGYTF. Variable domain in full (rest from reference TRBV7-2 and TRBJ1-2): GAGVSQSPSNKVTEKGKDVELRCDPISGHTALYWYRQSLGQGLEFLIYFQGNSAPDKSGLPSDRFSAERTGGSVSTLTIQRTQQEDSAVYLCASSLGVETEYGYTFGSGTRLTVV.

The V gene is TRBV5-6, the J gene TRBJ1-2, with D possibly matching TRBD1 (5 bases). This CDR3 region has 12 residues. CDR1 SGHDT and CDR2 YYEEEE come from the germline V gene. Trimming took 1 base from V and 6 from J, leaving 7 bases between them. As DNA, the CDR3 is TGTGCCAGCAGCTTGCGCAGGGATGGCTACACCTTC. Amino acids: CASSLRRDGYTF.

The rearrangement joins TRBV29-1 to TRBJ2-7; perhaps TRBD2 as D (6 bases). The CDR3 covers 13 residues. V lost 6 bases and J lost 1, with 13 bases in between. From germline, CDR1 is SQVTM and CDR2 ANQGSEA. The CDR3 nucleotides are TGCAGCGTAAGCGGGCCATCATCCTACGAGCAGTACTTC. Protein: CSVSGPSSYEQYF.

J is TRBJ2-3 and V is TRBV29-1, with 9 bases matching TRBD2. CDR1 is SQVTM, CDR2 ANQGSEA, per germline. Unmatched junction bases numbered 4, after V lost 4 bases and J lost 2 bases. This CDR3 has 14 amino acids. CDR3: CSVGPSGNTDTQYF. In DNA form, the CDR3 reads TGCAGCGTTGGGCCTAGCGGGAACACAGATACGCAGTATTTT.

The chain has TRBV27 and TRBJ1-5, with 8 bases aligning to TRBD1. The V gene end was trimmed by 6 bases and the J gene end by 1 base; junction bases not matched to a gene: 8. The CDR3 length is 16 residues. In germline, CDR1 is MNHEY, CDR2 SMNVEV (reference sequence). This CDR3 reads CASSPQGAMSNQPQHF. CDR3 in DNA: TGTGCCAGCAGCCCTCAGGGGGCGATGAGCAATCAGCCCCAGCATTTT.

This clonotype was found a few times. The V call is TRBV28, the J call TRBJ2-3; 9 bases fit TRBD2. The CDR3 extends over 17 amino acids. The V gene's germline CDR1 is MDHEN and CDR2 SYDVKM. V dropped 3 bases and J dropped 4; count of bases not matched to a gene: 11. CDR3 coding DNA: TGTGCCAGCAGTTTGGGCAGGAGCGGGGGGAGGGCAGATACGCAGTATTTT. This translates into CASSLGRSGGRADTQYF.

This chain joins TRBV5-4 and TRBJ2-1; D might be TRBD1 or TRBD2, each matching 5 bases. Germline CDR1 reads SGHNT; CDR2 reads YYREEE (reference sequence). Trimming left V 0 bases short and J 3 bases short, with 10 bases between. This CDR3 is built from 15 residues. The CDR3 region is CASSLEGSIYNEQFF. The CDR3 DNA reads TGTGCCAGCAGCTTGGAGGGGAGCATCTACAATGAGCAGTTCTTC.

A few counts support this clonotype. The gene calls are TRBV7-9 and TRBJ2-1; 9 bases map to TRBD2. Germline V gene sequence: CDR1 SEHNR, CDR2 FQNEAQ (reference sequence). The V segment lost 5 bases and the J segment 2 bases; nucleotides outside the gene matches: 7. The CDR3 extends over 16 amino acids. Here the CDR3 reads CASSLEAGGPYNEQFF. Written as DNA, the CDR3 is TGTGCCAGCAGCCTAGAGGCGGGGGGGCCCTACAATGAGCAGTTCTTC.

This chain joins TRBV27 and TRBJ2-5; 9 bases fit TRBD1. This CDR3 spans 15 amino acids. Trimming cost V 2 bases and J 6 bases; bases outside gene matches: 7. The germline gives CDR1 MNHEY, CDR2 SMNVEV (reference sequence). The CDR3 protein is CASSLDGQGRKTQYF. CDR3 nucleotide sequence: TGTGCCAGCAGTTTAGACGGACAGGGGAGAAAGACCCAGTACTTC.

In this sample, this clonotype turned up a few times. This chain connects TRBV20-1 to TRBJ2-3; D tentatively fits TRBD1 or TRBD2 (5 bases each). CDR3 size: 15 residues. Germline V gene lookup returns CDR1 DFQATT and CDR2 SNEGSKA (reference sequence). V dropped 1 base and J dropped 8 bases, with 19 bases sitting between them. CDR3 in DNA: TGCAGTGCTAGAGTTTATAGGACCTCGAGGGGTACGCAGTATTTT. It codes for CSARVYRTSRGTQYF.

The rearrangement links TRBV2 to TRBJ2-5, with D unclear. The V end was cut by 0 bases, the J end by 1 base, with 12 bases between. Germline V CDR1 and CDR2: SNHLY, FYNNEI. The CDR3 runs to 16 residues. CDR3 nucleotides: TGTGCCAGCAGTGAAGCACGGGCCGGGCGCCAAGAGACCCAGTACTTC. The encoded protein is CASSEARAGRQETQYF.